What follows is one T cell receptor (beta chain) and its context. Germline assignment: CDR1 MNHEY and CDR2 SVGAGI. Deletions cut 0 bases from V and 2 bases from J, with 11 bases between. This CDR3 contains 15 residues. This sample is part of a study of T cell changes during pregnancy in multiple sclerosis. Produced via immunoSEQ multiplex PCR; TCRdb's table is partial and in-frame only. In the table there are around 34,000 clones, 90% of which are singletons. The sequence was collected from a female donor with multiple sclerosis, enrolled in a pregnancy study. Sequences were derived from CD8+ T cells from peripheral blood mononuclear cells, sampled before pregnancy. The J gene is TRBJ2-7, the V gene TRBV6-5, with TRBD1 as a possible D gene (6 bases). The CDR3 here is CASSYSSPGAYEQYF. CDR3 sequence (DNA): TGTGCCAGCAGTTACTCGAGCCCAGGGGCCTACGAGCAGTACTTC.